The TCR beta chain under discussion was sequenced for a study of T-cell memory formation after mild COVID-19. At the level of the study: Largely, TCR clusters stayed within a single donor. Study-level results: Some clones that responded were present in memory (sampled pre-infection), which suggests cross-reactive memory joined. What remained unconfirmed was the SARS-CoV-2 specificity of second-wave clones peaking on day 37.

TCRdb re-analysed the 5' RACE reads in MiXCR, keeping a single row per CDR3 protein. The sample carries 500,000 to 650,000 distinct CDR3 sequences, about 22% recorded once. With 5 bases removed from V and 2 bases from J, the gap between germline ends came to 10 bases. This CDR3 spans 14 amino acids. Germline V gene lookup returns CDR1 SEHNR and CDR2 FQNEAQ (reference sequence). With regard to this clonotype: The target antigen is unknown.

This rearrangement joins TRBV7-9 to TRBJ2-1; D is unclear. This sequence originates from an adult woman who had mild COVID-19 (a few samples of this study predate the infection). Cell type and time point are not known. The specimen sequenced was PBMCs or a T cell subset sorted from them (not recorded which). The CDR3 nucleotides read TGTGCCAGCAGCCTGAAGGGAACCTACAATGAGCAGTTCTTC. Its translation: CASSLKGTYNEQFF.